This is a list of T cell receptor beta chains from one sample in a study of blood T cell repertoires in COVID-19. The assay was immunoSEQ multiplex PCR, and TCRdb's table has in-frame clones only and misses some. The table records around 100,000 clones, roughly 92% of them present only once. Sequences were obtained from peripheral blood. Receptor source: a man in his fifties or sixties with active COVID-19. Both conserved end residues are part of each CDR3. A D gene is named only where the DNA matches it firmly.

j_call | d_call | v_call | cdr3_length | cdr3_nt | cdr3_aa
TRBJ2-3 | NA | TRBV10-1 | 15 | TGCGCCAGCAGTGAGTCAAAGGGGCGTAGAGATACGCAGTATTTT | CASSESKGRRDTQYF
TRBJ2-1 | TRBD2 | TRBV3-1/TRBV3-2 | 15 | TGTGCCACCGAGTCGGGGGAGGGGATCTACAATGAGCAGTTCTTC | CATESGEGIYNEQFF
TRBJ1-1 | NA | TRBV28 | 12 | TGTGCCAGCAATAGCCTGAACACTGAAGCTTTCTTT | CASNSLNTEAFF
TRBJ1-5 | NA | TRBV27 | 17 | TGTGCCAGCAGTTCTCTTGGGGCCGGTGGAAGCAATCAGCCCCAGCATTTT | CASSSLGAGGSNQPQHF
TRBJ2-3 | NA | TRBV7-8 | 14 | TGTGCCAGCAGCTCCATGGGACTTTCAGATACGCAGTATTTT | CASSSMGLSDTQYF
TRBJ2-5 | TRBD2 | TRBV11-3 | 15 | TGTGCCAGCAGCGTTAACGGACTAGCGGAAGAGACCCAGTACTTC | CASSVNGLAEETQYF
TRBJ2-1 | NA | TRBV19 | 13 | TGTGCCAGTAGGACAGGAAACTACAATGAGCAGTTCTTC | CASRTGNYNEQFF
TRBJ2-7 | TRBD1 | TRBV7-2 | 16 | TGTGCCAGCAGCCGTGTGGGACAGAGAGACCCCTACGAGCAGTACTTC | CASSRVGQRDPYEQYF
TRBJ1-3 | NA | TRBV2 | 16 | TGTGCCAGCAGGGGGGGGGCAGCGACCTCTGGAAACACCATATATTTT | CASRGGAATSGNTIYF
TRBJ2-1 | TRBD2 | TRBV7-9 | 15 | TGTGCCAGCAGCCCGCCCTTTCGGGAGGGCAATGAGCAGTTCTTC | CASSPPFREGNEQFF
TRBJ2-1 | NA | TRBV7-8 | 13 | TGTGCCAGCAGCTTAGCCGGGTCGGGTGAGCAGTTCTTC | CASSLAGSGEQFF
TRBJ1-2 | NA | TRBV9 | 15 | TGTGCCAGCAGCGTAGAAGCCGAAAATTCCTATGGCTACACCTTC | CASSVEAENSYGYTF